Each of the 3 T cell receptor beta chains below was sequenced from the same sample in a study of T cell changes during pregnancy in multiple sclerosis. Measured with immunoSEQ multiplex PCR; TCRdb has only the in-frame clones, and not every one. The profile shows 15,000 to 20,000 clones, less than 90% of them singletons. The sample here was CD8+ T cells from peripheral blood mononuclear cells, taken in the third trimester of pregnancy. These receptors were collected from a female donor in good health, enrolled as a control in a pregnancy study.

The chain employs TRBV30 and TRBJ2-1; 8 bases fit TRBD2. The length of the CDR3 is 12 residues. From germline, CDR1 is GTSNPN and CDR2 SVGIG (reference sequence). The trim removed 3 bases at V and 8 bases at J, leaving 3 bases unmatched. The CDR3 coding sequence is TGTGCCTGGAGCGGGGGGGCATATGAGCAGTTCTTC. Translation: CAWSGGAYEQFF.

CDR3 region: CAWSQETGVEETQYF. The CDR3 nucleotides read TGTGCCTGGAGCCAGGAGACAGGGGTCGAGGAGACCCAGTACTTC. The V gene is TRBV30, the J gene TRBJ2-5; 8 bases align to TRBD1. V shed 3 bases, J shed 5 bases, and the junction held 11 bases outside the gene matches. This CDR3 spans 15 amino acids. CDR1 is GTSNPN, CDR2 SVGIG, per germline (reference sequence).

By share, this clone counts as medium-sized. This chain uses TRBV7-9 with TRBJ2-7; tentatively, D is TRBD1 (5 bases). Trimming stripped 2 bases from V and 2 bases from J, with 10 bases between. The CDR3 is 14 amino acids. Germline V gene data show CDR1 as SEHNR and CDR2 as FQNEAQ (reference sequence). DNA of the CDR3: TGTGCCAGCAGCTTACCAGCAGGGCCCTACGAGCAGTACTTC. This codes for CASSLPAGPYEQYF. The full variable domain, in which reference TRBV7-9 and TRBJ2-7 provide the parts outside the CDR3, is DTGVSQNPRHKITKRGQNVTFRCDPISEHNRLYWYRQTLGQGPEFLTYFQNEAQLEKSRLLSDRFSAERPKGSFSTLEIQRTEQGDSAMYLCASSLPAGPYEQYFGPGTRLTVT.